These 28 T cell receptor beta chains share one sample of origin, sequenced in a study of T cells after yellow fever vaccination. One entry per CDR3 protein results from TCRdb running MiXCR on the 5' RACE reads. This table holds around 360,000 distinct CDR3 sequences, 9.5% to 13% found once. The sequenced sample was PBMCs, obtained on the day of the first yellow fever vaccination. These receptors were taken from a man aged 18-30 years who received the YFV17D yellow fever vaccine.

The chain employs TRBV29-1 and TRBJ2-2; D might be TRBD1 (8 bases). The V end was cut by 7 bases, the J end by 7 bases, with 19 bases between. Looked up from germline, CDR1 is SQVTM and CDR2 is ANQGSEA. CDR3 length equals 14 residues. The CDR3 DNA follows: TGCAGCGGGGGGGGGACAGGAGGTGGCGGGGAGCTGTTTTTT. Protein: CSGGGTGGGGELFF.

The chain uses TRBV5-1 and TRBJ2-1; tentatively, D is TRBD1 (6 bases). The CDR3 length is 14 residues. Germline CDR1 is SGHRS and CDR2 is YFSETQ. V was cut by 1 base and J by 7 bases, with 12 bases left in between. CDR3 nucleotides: TGCGCCAGCAGCTTGTCACAGGGCTCTAATGAGCAGTTCTTC. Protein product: CASSLSQGSNEQFF.

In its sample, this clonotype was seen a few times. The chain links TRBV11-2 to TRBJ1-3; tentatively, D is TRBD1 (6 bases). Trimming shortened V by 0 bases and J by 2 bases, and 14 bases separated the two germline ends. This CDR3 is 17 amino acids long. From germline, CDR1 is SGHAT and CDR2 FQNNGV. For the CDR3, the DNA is TGTGCCAGCAGCTTAGAGGCAGGGGTGGGCGCTGGAAACACCATATATTTT. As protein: CASSLEAGVGAGNTIYF.

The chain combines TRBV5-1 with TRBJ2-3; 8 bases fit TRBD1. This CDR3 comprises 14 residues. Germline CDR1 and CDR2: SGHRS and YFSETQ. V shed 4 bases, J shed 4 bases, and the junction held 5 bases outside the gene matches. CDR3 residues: CASSRQGTPDTQYF. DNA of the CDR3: TGCGCCAGCAGCCGACAGGGGACCCCAGATACGCAGTATTTT.

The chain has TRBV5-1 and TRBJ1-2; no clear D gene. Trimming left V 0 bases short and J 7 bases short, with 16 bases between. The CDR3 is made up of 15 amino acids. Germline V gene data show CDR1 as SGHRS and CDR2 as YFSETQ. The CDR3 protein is CASSLALSPSGGYTF. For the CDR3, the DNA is TGCGCCAGCAGCTTGGCTCTGAGCCCATCCGGTGGCTACACCTTC. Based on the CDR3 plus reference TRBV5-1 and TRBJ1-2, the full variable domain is KAGVTQTPRYLIKTRGQQVTLSCSPISGHRSVSWYQQTPGQGLQFLFEYFSETQRNKGNFPGRFSGRQFSNSRSEMNVSTLELGDSALYLCASSLALSPSGGYTFGSGTRLTVV.

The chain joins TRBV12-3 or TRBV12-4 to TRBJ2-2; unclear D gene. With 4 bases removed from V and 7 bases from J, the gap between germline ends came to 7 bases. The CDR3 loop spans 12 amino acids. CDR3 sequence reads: CASSSSGGELFF. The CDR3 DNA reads TGTGCCAGCAGTTCGAGTGGCGGGGAGCTGTTTTTT.

The DNA of the CDR3 is TGTGCCAGCAGCCCCGAGGGAGCTAGCACTGAAGCTTTCTTT. This encodes CASSPEGASTEAFF. V and J are TRBV13 and TRBJ1-1; D not resolved. Per the germline V gene, CDR1 is PRHDT and CDR2 is FYEKMQ (reference sequence). Trimming stripped 5 bases from V and 4 bases from J, with 14 bases between. The CDR3 spans 14 residues.

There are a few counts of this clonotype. The CDR3 is CASRLKTVGFF. The CDR3 DNA sequence: TGTGCCAGCAGGTTAAAGACGGTTGGTTTCTTT. The rearrangement uses TRBV6-2 or TRBV6-3 and TRBJ1-1; D remains unclear. Germline V gene data show CDR1 as MNHEY and CDR2 as SVGEGT. Trimming stripped 6 bases from V and 13 bases from J, with 15 bases between. The CDR3 totals 11 residues.

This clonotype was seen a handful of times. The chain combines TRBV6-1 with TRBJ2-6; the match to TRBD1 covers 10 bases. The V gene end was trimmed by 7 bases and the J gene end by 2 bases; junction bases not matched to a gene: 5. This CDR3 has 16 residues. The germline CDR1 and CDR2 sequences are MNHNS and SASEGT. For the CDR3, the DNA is TGTGCCAGCACCCGACAGGGGGCGGCTGGGGCCAACGTCCTGACTTTC. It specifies CASTRQGAAGANVLTF.

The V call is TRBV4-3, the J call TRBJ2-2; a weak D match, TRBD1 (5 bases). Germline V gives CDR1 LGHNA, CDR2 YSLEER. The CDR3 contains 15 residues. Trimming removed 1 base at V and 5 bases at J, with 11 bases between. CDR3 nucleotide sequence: TGCGCCAGCAGCCAAGCTACAGGCCAAACCGGGGAGCTGTTTTTT. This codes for CASSQATGQTGELFF.

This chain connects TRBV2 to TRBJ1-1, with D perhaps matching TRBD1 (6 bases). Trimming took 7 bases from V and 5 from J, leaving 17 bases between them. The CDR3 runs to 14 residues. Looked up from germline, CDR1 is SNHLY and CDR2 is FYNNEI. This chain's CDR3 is CASNMQGLGTEAFF. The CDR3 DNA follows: TGTGCCAGCAATATGCAGGGGCTGGGAACTGAAGCTTTCTTT.

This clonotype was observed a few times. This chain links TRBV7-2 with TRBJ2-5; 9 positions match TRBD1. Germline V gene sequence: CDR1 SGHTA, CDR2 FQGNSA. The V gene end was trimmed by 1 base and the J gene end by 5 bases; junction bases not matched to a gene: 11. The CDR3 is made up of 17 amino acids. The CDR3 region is CASSLGGPGTGIETQYF. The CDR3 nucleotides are TGTGCCAGCAGCTTAGGGGGCCCCGGGACAGGGATTGAGACCCAGTACTTC.

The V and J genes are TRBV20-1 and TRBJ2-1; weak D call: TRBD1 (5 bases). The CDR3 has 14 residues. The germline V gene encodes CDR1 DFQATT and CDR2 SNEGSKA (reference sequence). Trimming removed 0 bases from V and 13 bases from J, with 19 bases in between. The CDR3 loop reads CSARDQKGSGSQFF. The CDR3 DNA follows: TGCAGTGCTAGAGATCAGAAGGGGTCTGGTTCCCAGTTCTTC.

Here the CDR3 DNA reads TGTGCCAGCAGCGGGGACTATAACTCCTACAATGAGCAGTTCTTC. Protein sequence: CASSGDYNSYNEQFF. The rearrangement uses TRBV7-2 and TRBJ2-1; 7 bases map to TRBD2. Germline CDR1 and CDR2: SGHTA and FQGNSA. There are 15 residues in the CDR3. The V and J ends lost 5 bases and 0 bases, in that order; junction bases with no gene match: 4.

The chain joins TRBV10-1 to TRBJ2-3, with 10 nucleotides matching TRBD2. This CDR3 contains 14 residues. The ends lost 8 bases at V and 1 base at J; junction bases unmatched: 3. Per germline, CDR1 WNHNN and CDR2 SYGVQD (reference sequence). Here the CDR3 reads CASGGLAGTDTQYF. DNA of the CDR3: TGCGCCAGCGGAGGACTAGCGGGCACAGATACGCAGTATTTT.

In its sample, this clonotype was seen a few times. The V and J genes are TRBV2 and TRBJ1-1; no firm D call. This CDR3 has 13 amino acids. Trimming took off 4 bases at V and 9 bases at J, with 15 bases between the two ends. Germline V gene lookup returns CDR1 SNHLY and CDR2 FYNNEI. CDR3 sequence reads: CASSARVRSKAFF. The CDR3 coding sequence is TGTGCCAGCAGTGCGAGGGTGAGAAGTAAAGCTTTCTTT.

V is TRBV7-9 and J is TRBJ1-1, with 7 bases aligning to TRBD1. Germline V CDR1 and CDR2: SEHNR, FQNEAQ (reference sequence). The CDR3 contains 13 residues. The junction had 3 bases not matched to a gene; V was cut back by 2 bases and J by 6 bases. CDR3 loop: CASSLTGEAEAFF. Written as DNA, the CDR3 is TGTGCCAGCAGCTTAACAGGGGAGGCTGAAGCTTTCTTT.

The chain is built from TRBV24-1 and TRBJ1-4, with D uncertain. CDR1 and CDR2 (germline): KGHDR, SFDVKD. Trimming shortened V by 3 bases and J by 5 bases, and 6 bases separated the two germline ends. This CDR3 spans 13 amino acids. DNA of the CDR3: TGTGCCACCAGTGATGCAGACAATGAAAAACTGTTTTTT. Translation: CATSDADNEKLFF.

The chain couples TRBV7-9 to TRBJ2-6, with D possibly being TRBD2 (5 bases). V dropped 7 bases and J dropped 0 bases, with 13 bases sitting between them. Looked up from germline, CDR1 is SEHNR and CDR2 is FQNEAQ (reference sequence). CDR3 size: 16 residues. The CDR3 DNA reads TGTGCCAGCATCCAGATTGAGGGCTCTGGGGCCAACGTCCTGACTTTC. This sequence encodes CASIQIEGSGANVLTF.

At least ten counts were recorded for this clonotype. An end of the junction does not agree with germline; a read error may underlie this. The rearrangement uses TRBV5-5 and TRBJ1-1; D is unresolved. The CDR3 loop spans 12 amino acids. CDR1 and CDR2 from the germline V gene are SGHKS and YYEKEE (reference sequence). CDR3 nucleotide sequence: TGCGCCAGCAGCCTTCAGAACACTGAAGCTTTCTTT. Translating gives CASSLQNTEAFF. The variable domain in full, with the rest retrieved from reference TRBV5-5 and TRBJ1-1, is DAGVTQSPTHLIKTRGQQVTLRCSPISGHKSVSWYQQVLGQGPQFIFQYYEKEERGRGNFPDRFSARQFPNYSSELNVNALLLGDSALYLCASSLQNTEAFFGQGTRLTVV.

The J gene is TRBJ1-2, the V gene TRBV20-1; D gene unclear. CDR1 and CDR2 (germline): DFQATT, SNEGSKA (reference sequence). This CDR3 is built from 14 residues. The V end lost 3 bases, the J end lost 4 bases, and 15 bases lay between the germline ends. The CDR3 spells CSAREEAAGYGYTF. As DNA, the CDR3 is TGCAGTGCTAGGGAGGAGGCGGCGGGCTATGGCTACACCTTC.

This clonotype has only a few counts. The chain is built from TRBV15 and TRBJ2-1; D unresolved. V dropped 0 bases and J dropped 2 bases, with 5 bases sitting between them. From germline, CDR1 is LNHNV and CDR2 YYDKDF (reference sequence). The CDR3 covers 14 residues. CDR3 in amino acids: CATSRDPTYNEQFF. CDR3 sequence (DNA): TGTGCCACCAGCAGAGATCCCACCTACAATGAGCAGTTCTTC. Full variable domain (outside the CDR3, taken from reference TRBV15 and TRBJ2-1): DAMVIQNPRYQVTQFGKPVTLSCSQTLNHNVMYWYQQKSSQAPKLLFHYYDKDFNNEADTPDNFQSRRPNTSFCFLDIRSPGLGDTAMYLCATSRDPTYNEQFFGPGTRLTVL.

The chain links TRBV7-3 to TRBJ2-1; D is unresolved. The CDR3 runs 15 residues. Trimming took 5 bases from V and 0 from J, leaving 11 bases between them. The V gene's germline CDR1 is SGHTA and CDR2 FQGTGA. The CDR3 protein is CASSPIAGSYNEQFF. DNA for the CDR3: TGTGCCAGCAGCCCGATAGCAGGCTCCTACAATGAGCAGTTCTTC.

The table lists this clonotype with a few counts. The chain's CDR3 is CSAPSPGQTNTEAFF. As DNA, the CDR3 is TGCAGTGCTCCGTCACCGGGACAGACGAACACTGAAGCTTTCTTT. This sequence joins TRBV20-1 and TRBJ1-1; 7 positions match TRBD1. The germline gives CDR1 DFQATT, CDR2 SNEGSKA (reference sequence). The trim removed 5 bases at V and 1 base at J, leaving 10 bases unmatched. The CDR3 has 15 amino acids.

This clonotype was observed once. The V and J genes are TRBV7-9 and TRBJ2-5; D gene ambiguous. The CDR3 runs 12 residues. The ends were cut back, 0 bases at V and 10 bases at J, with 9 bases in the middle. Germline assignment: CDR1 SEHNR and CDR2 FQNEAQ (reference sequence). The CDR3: CASSLAWPVQYF. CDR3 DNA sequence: TGTGCCAGCAGCTTAGCCTGGCCAGTCCAGTACTTC.

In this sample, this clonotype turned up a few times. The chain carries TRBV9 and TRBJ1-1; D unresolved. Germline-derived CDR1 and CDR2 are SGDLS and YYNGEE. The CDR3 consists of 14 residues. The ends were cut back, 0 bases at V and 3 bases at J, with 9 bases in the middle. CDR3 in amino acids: CASSVDGEDTEAFF. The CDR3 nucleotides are TGTGCCAGCAGCGTAGACGGGGAAGACACTGAAGCTTTCTTT. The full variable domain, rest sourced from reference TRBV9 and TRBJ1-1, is DSGVTQTPKHLITATGQRVTLRCSPRSGDLSVYWYQQSLDQGLQFLIQYYNGEERAKGNILERFSAQQFPDLHSELNLSSLELGDSALYFCASSVDGEDTEAFFGQGTRLTVV.

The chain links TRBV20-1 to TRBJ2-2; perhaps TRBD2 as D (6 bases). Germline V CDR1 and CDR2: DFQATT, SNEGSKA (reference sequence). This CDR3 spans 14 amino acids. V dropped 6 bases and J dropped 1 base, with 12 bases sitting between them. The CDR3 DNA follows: TGCAGTGCCCAGGGAGGTGGGAACACCGGGGAGCTGTTTTTT. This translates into CSAQGGGNTGELFF.

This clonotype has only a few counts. This chain's CDR3 is CASREPGQGYFAEAFF. For the CDR3, the DNA is TGTGCCAGCAGAGAGCCGGGACAGGGGTATTTCGCTGAAGCTTTCTTT. The chain joins TRBV6-1 to TRBJ1-1, with 10 bases identical to TRBD1. V lost 6 bases to trimming and J lost 6 bases; unmatched junction nucleotides: 13. This CDR3 comprises 16 residues. CDR1 is MNHNS and CDR2 is SASEGT in the germline V gene.